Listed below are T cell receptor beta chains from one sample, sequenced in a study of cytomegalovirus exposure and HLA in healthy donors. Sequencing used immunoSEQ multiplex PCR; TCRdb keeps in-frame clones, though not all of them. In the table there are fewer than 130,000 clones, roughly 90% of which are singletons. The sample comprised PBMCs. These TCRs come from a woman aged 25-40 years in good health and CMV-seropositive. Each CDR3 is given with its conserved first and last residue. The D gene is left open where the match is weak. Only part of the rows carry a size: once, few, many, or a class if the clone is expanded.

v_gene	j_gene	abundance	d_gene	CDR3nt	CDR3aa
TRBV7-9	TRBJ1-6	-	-	TGTGCCAGCAGCCCTTGGGGAGGGAATTCACCCCTCCACTTT	CASSPWGGNSPLHF
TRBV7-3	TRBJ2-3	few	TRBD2	TGTGCCAGCAGCCGGACTAGCGGTAGCACAGATACGCAGTATTTT	CASSRTSGSTDTQYF
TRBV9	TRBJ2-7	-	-	TGTGCCAGCACAAGGACAGCCAATGACTACGAGCAGTACTTC	CASTRTANDYEQYF
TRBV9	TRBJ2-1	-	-	TGTGCCAGCAGCGTAGACGGCGGGAACTACAATGAGCAGTTCTTC	CASSVDGGNYNEQFF
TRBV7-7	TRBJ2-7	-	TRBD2	TGTGCCAGCAGCAGGGGAGATAGCGGGAGCTACGAGCAGTACTTC	CASSRGDSGSYEQYF
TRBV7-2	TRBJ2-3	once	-	TGTGCCAGCAGCCCCCAGTGGGCGGGGCTGGGAGATACGCAGTATTTT	CASSPQWAGLGDTQYF
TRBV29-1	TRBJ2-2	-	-	TGCAGCACCATATTGCGTACCGGGGAGCTGTTTTTT	CSTILRTGELFF
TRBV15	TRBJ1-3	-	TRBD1	TGTGCCACCAGCAGAAGGGGGCGCGGAAACACCATATATTTT	CATSRRGRGNTIYF
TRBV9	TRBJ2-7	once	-	TGTGCCAGCAGCCCTCACCCTGACAGTTCCTTTAACGAGCAGTACTTC	CASSPHPDSSFNEQYF
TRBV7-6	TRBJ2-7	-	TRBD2	TGTGCCAGCAGCTTAGCGGGGGGGACTAGCGGCTTATACGAGCAGTACTTC	CASSLAGGTSGLYEQYF
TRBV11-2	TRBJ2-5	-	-	TGTGCCAGCAGCTTAGAGTATTTCCCCCGGGAGACCCAGTACTTC	CASSLEYFPRETQYF
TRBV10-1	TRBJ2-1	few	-	TGCGCCAGGTCGGAAGGGGAATACAATGAGCAGTTCTTC	CARSEGEYNEQFF
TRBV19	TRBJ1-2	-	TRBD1	TGTGCCAGTAGTGGCAGGGGGCGAGATGGCTACACCTTC	CASSGRGRDGYTF
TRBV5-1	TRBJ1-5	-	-	TGCGCCAGCAGCTTGTATAGCAATCAGCCCCAGCATTTT	CASSLYSNQPQHF
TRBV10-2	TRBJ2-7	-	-	TGCGCCAGCAGTGGCGGTGGGAGCGCCCAATTCTACGAGCAGTACTTC	CASSGGGSAQFYEQYF
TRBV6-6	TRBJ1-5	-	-	TGTGCCAGCAGTGTCCGGGAGGGAACTAATCAGCCCCAGCATTTT	CASSVREGTNQPQHF
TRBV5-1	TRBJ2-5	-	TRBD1	TGCGCCAGCAGCTCAGGACAGGGGGGAGGAGAGACCCAGTACTTC	CASSSGQGGGETQYF